This T cell receptor (beta chain) derives from a study of cytomegalovirus exposure and HLA in healthy donors. V was clipped by 0 bases and J by 0 bases; unmatched bases: 1. The CDR3 extends over 16 amino acids. Germline V lookup: CDR1 MNHEY, CDR2 SVGAGI. This clone was detected only a few times. Its cognate antigen is unknown. This PCR relied on a set of 60 Vbeta primers and 13 Jbeta primers. TCRdb keeps only in-frame clones here, not all; method: immunoSEQ multiplex PCR. The sample carries about 140,000 clones, about 61% recorded once. The study, taken as a whole, reports: In most subjects, TCR beta sequences reportedly gave accurate predictions of HLA-A and HLA-B alleles.

The sample taken for sequencing was PBMCs. V is TRBV6-5 and J is TRBJ1-3, with TRBD1 matching over 8 bases. The clonotype was recovered from a male donor in good health and CMV-seronegative. In nucleotides, the CDR3 is TGTGCCAGCAGTTACTCGGACAGGGTCTCTGGAAACACCATATATTTT. Amino acid sequence: CASSYSDRVSGNTIYF.